This T cell receptor beta chain appears in the sequencing data of a study of identical twins. The CDR3 is 15 amino acids. Germline V gives CDR1 SGHDT, CDR2 YYEEEE. The V end lost 1 base, the J end lost 0 bases, and 11 bases lay between the germline ends. Unique molecular identifiers were present on the cDNA, and a universal primer site came from template switching. TCRdb re-derived calls from the 5' RACE reads in MiXCR, one entry per CDR3 protein. The table lists 500,000 to 650,000 distinct CDR3 sequences, 20% to 25% of them singletons. Study-wide points: Memory repertoires lacked the insertion deficit that abundant cord blood beta clonotypes showed. Out-of-frame beta chain sequences displayed weaker excess sharing between twins.

As regards this clonotype: Its antigen is not known.

These records were also assigned to another study, of yellow fever vaccine responses in identical twins. That paper states: Among the twins, the vaccine T cell response reportedly seemed partly convergent and partly personalized.

The chain recombines TRBV5-6 with TRBJ2-7; D gene unclear. The clonotype originates from a woman aged 18-29 years in good health. What was sequenced was CD4+ T cells sorted from blood. CDR3 amino acids: CASSLRLSSSYEQYF. Here the CDR3 DNA reads TGTGCCAGCAGCTTGCGTCTATCGAGCTCCTACGAGCAGTACTTC.